These T cell receptor beta chains were read from a single sample in a study of cytomegalovirus exposure and HLA in healthy donors. Generated by immunoSEQ multiplex PCR, the TCRdb table keeps only in-frame clones and is missing some. The sample lists more than 65,000 clones, around 96% seen once, with about 1.3% in the top ten. Specimen: PBMCs. These receptors were collected from a woman between 18 and 30 years old in good health and CMV-seronegative. The CDR3 runs from the conserved cysteine through the conserved F or W.

V	J	CDR3
TRBV21-1	TRBJ1-2	CASSKVAGIIYGYTF
TRBV30	TRBJ1-1	CAGNRVNTEAFF
TRBV5-1	TRBJ2-1	CASSFRAAGEAEQFF
TRBV27	TRBJ2-3	CASRRSLARGTDTQYF
TRBV30	TRBJ2-3	CAWGTSGPTDTQYF
TRBV5-1	TRBJ1-2	CASSPRDRPNYGYTF
TRBV5-4	TRBJ2-1	CASSPRTGRDEQFF
TRBV5-5	TRBJ1-1	CASSFDRGTEAFF
TRBV5-4	TRBJ1-6	CASSRQGDNSPLHF
TRBV29-1	TRBJ1-1	CSVAPFLNTEAFF
TRBV6-5	TRBJ2-1	CASSSGVPPNEQFF
TRBV5-5	TRBJ2-7	CASSWDPGANTIF
TRBV25-1	TRBJ1-4	CASSAGWDEKLFF
TRBV19	TRBJ2-3	CASRRATGDTQYF